These T cell receptor beta chains were read from a single sample in a study of T cells in Graves' hyperthyroidism and ophthalmopathy. TCRdb ran MiXCR on the multiplex PCR reads and lists one entry per CDR3 protein. The table records 500,000 to 800,000 distinct CDR3 sequences, just under 45% of them present only once. Sequencing input: peripheral blood or thyroid tissue (not recorded which). The receptors were sampled from an adult man with Graves' disease, either hyperthyroidism or ophthalmopathy (not recorded which). Both conserved end residues are part of each CDR3. D genes are given only for firm matches. Clone size, where shown, is once, few, many, or a class for clones that have expanded.

abundance: many; j_gene: TRBJ2-7; d_gene: TRBD2; v_gene: TRBV24-1; CDR3nt: TGTGCCGCCGGGACTAGCGGGAGTCCCACAGGCGAGCAGTACTTC; CDR3aa: CAAGTSGSPTGEQYF
abundance: few; j_gene: TRBJ1-2; d_gene: TRBD1; v_gene: TRBV29-1; CDR3nt: TGCAGCGGGACAGGGAATGGCTACACCTTC; CDR3aa: CSGTGNGYTF
abundance: NA; j_gene: TRBJ1-5; d_gene: NA; v_gene: TRBV7-6; CDR3nt: TGTGCCAGCAGCAAAGATGGGCTGAATCAGCCCCAGCATTTT; CDR3aa: CASSKDGLNQPQHF
abundance: NA; j_gene: TRBJ1-3; d_gene: NA; v_gene: TRBV7-2; CDR3nt: TGTGCCAGCAGCTTACAGGGACTCTCTGGAAACACCATATATTTT; CDR3aa: CASSLQGLSGNTIYF
abundance: few; j_gene: TRBJ2-7; d_gene: NA; v_gene: TRBV20-1; CDR3nt: TGCAGTGCTCTTGCGGGGACCTACGAGCAGTACTTC; CDR3aa: CSALAGTYEQYF
abundance: few; j_gene: TRBJ1-6; d_gene: NA; v_gene: TRBV11-2; CDR3nt: TGTGCCAGCAGCCCTCACCGCCCAGGGAGCTCCTATAATTCACCCCTCCACTTT; CDR3aa: CASSPHRPGSSYNSPLHF
abundance: many; j_gene: TRBJ1-1; d_gene: NA; v_gene: TRBV7-9; CDR3nt: TGTGCCAGCAGCTCCGGGACACCCCAAGCTTTCTTT; CDR3aa: CASSSGTPQAFF
abundance: NA; j_gene: TRBJ1-2; d_gene: NA; v_gene: TRBV7-9; CDR3nt: TGTGCCAGCAGCTTCCGGACCGGGGGATACACCTTC; CDR3aa: CASSFRTGGYTF
abundance: many; j_gene: TRBJ1-4; d_gene: NA; v_gene: TRBV7-9; CDR3nt: TGTGCCAGCAGCACTAGGGCAGGAAATGAAAAACTGTTTTTT; CDR3aa: CASSTRAGNEKLFF
abundance: many; j_gene: TRBJ1-3; d_gene: NA; v_gene: TRBV5-1; CDR3nt: TGCGCCAGCAGCTTGGGGGAAGTTGGCTCTGGAAACACCATATATTTT; CDR3aa: CASSLGEVGSGNTIYF
abundance: NA; j_gene: TRBJ1-4; d_gene: TRBD1; v_gene: TRBV7-8; CDR3nt: TGTGCCAGCAGCAAACAGGGGGGGACTGAAAAACTGTTTTTT; CDR3aa: CASSKQGGTEKLFF
abundance: NA; j_gene: TRBJ1-4; d_gene: NA; v_gene: TRBV2; CDR3nt: TGTGCCAGCAGTCAGGACATAGCGGATGAAAAACTGTTTTTT; CDR3aa: CASSQDIADEKLFF
abundance: NA; j_gene: TRBJ1-5; d_gene: TRBD1; v_gene: TRBV15; CDR3nt: TGTGCCACCAGCAGCGACAGGGGCGGCAATCAGCCCCAGCATTTT; CDR3aa: CATSSDRGGNQPQHF
abundance: NA; j_gene: TRBJ1-6; d_gene: TRBD1; v_gene: TRBV20-1; CDR3nt: TGCAGTGCAAGTAGACAGGGGGTCAACTCACCCCTCCACTTT; CDR3aa: CSASRQGVNSPLHF
abundance: few; j_gene: TRBJ2-7; d_gene: TRBD1; v_gene: TRBV7-9; CDR3nt: TGTGCCAGCAGCTTAAGTTCAGGGGGCGAGCAGTACTTC; CDR3aa: CASSLSSGGEQYF
abundance: NA; j_gene: TRBJ1-1; d_gene: NA; v_gene: TRBV6-1; CDR3nt: TGTGCCAGCAGCCCCTGGGAGAACACTGAAGCTTTCTTT; CDR3aa: CASSPWENTEAFF
abundance: NA; j_gene: TRBJ1-1; d_gene: TRBD1; v_gene: TRBV19; CDR3nt: TGTGCCAGTAGTATACTACGACAGGGTGGCACTGAAGCTTTCTTT; CDR3aa: CASSILRQGGTEAFF
abundance: few; j_gene: TRBJ2-2; d_gene: TRBD2; v_gene: TRBV19; CDR3nt: TGTGCCAGTAGTATGACTAGCTACACCGGGGAGCTGTTTTTT; CDR3aa: CASSMTSYTGELFF